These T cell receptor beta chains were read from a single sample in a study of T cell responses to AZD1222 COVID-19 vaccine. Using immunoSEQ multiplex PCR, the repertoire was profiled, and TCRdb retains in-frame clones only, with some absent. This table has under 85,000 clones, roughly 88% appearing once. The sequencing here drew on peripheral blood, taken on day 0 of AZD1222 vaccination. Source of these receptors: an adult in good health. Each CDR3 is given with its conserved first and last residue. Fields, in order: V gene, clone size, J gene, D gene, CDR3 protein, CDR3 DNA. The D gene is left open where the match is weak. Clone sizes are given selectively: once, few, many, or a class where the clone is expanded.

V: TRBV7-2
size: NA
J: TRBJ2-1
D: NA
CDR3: CASSNWLARYNEQFF
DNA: TGTGCCAGCAGCAACTGGTTAGCGAGGTACAATGAGCAGTTCTTC

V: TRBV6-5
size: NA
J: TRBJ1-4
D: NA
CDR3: CASVLNEKLFF
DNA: TGTGCCAGCGTCTTAAATGAAAAACTGTTTTTT

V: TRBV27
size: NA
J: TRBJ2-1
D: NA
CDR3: CASSKAGNNEQFF
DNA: TGTGCCAGCTCAAAGGCAGGGAACAATGAGCAGTTCTTC

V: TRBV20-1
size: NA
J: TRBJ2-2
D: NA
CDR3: CSAGGGFEGELFF
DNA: TGCAGTGCTGGTGGTGGATTCGAGGGGGAGCTGTTTTTT

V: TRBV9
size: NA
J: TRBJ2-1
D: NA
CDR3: CASSVGPPTYKGEQFF
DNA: TGTGCCAGCAGCGTAGGACCTCCCACCTATAAGGGTGAGCAGTTCTTC

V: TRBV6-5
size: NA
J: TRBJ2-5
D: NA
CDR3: CASAKRGVETQYF
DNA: TGTGCCAGCGCAAAGCGCGGGGTAGAGACCCAGTACTTC

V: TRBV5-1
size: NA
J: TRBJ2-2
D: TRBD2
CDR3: CASSLEPGLAVFEELFF
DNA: TGCGCCAGCAGCCTGGAACCGGGACTAGCGGTATTCGAGGAGCTGTTTTTT

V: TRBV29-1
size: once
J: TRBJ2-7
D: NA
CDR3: CSVTLRSSYEQYF
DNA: TGCAGCGTTACCCTCAGGAGCTCCTACGAGCAGTACTTC

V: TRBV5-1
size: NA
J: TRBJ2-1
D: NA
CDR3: CASRPEGVGEQFF
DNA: TGCGCCAGCAGACCCGAGGGTGTTGGTGAGCAGTTCTTC

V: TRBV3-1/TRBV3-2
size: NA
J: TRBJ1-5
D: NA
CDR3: CASSPGQINQPQHF
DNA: TGTGCCAGCAGCCCCGGACAGATTAATCAGCCCCAGCATTTT

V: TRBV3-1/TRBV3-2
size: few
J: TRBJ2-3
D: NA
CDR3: CASSQVEDTQYF
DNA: TGTGCCAGCAGCCAAGTCGAGGATACGCAGTATTTT

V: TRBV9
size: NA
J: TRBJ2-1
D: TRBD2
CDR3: CASSVAWLAEEGNEQFF
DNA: TGTGCCAGCAGCGTAGCTTGGCTAGCGGAGGAAGGGAATGAGCAGTTCTTC

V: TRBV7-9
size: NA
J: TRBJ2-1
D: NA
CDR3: CASGKGGSYNEQFF
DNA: TGTGCCAGCGGGAAGGGGGGTTCCTACAATGAGCAGTTCTTC

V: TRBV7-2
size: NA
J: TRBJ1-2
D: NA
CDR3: CASSSNSYGYTF
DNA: TGTGCCAGCAGCTCCAACAGCTATGGCTACACCTTC

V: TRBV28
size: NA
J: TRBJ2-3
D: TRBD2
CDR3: CASSPRAGGWTDTQYF
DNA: TGTGCCAGCAGCCCTAGGGCGGGGGGATGGACAGATACGCAGTATTTT

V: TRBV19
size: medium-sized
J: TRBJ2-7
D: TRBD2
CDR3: CASSGLAAPYEQYF
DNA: TGTGCCAGTAGTGGGCTAGCGGCTCCCTACGAGCAGTACTTC

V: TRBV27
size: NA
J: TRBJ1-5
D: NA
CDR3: CASSLFGGGINQPQHF
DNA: TGTGCCAGCAGTTTATTTGGAGGGGGGATCAATCAGCCCCAGCATTTT

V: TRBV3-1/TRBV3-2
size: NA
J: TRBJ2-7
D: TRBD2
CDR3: CASSQPTSGISYEQYF
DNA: TGTGCCAGCAGCCAACCTACTAGCGGGATCTCCTACGAGCAGTACTTC

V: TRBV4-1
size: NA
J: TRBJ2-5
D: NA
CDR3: CASSQGGARETQYF
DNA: TGCGCCAGCAGCCAAGGGGGGGCCCGAGAGACCCAGTACTTC

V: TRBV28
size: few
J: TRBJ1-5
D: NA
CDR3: CASSSLREYLYSNQPQHF
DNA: TGTGCCAGCTCCTCGCTCCGGGAGTACCTTTATAGCAATCAGCCCCAGCATTTT

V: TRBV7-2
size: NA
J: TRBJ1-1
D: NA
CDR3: CASSLGGFNTEAFF
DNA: TGTGCCAGCAGCTTAGGGGGCTTTAACACTGAAGCTTTCTTT

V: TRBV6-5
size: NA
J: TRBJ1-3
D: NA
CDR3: CASSPRGTGNTIYF
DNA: TGTGCCAGCAGCCCGAGGGGGACTGGAAACACCATATATTTT

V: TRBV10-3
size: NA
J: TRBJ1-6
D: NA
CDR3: CAISDGQHNSPLHF
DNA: TGTGCCATCAGTGACGGACAGCATAATTCACCCCTCCACTTT

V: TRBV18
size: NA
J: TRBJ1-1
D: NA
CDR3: CASSSEGGEAFF
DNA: TGTGCCAGCTCATCCGAGGGGGGGGAAGCTTTCTTT

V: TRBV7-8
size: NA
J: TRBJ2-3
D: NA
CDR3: CASSLEDKGTQYF
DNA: TGTGCCAGCAGCTTAGAGGATAAGGGTACGCAGTATTTT

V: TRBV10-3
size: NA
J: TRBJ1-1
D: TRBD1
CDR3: CATTGEDTEAFF
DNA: TGTGCCACGACAGGGGAGGACACTGAAGCTTTCTTT

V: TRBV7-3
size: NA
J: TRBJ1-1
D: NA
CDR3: CASSSDRNTEAFF
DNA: TGTGCCAGCAGCTCGGACAGGAACACTGAAGCTTTCTTT

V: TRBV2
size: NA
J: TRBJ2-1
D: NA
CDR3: CAGARAKNNNEQFF
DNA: TGTGCCGGAGCCCGGGCCAAAAATAACAATGAGCAGTTCTTC

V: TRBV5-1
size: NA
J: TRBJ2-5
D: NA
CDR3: CASSFWARQQETQYF
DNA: TGCGCCAGCAGCTTTTGGGCAAGACAACAAGAGACCCAGTACTTC

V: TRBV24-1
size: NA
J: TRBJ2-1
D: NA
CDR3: CATSDWSRLNEQFF
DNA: TGTGCCACCAGTGATTGGTCGCGGTTGAATGAGCAGTTCTTC

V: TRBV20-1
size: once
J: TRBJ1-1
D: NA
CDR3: CSASTTNTEAFF
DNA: TGCAGTGCTAGTACCACGAACACTGAAGCTTTCTTT

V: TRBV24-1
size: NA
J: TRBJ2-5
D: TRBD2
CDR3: CATSDLSSGSRETQYF
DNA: TGTGCCACCAGTGATTTGTCCAGCGGGAGTAGGGAGACCCAGTACTTC

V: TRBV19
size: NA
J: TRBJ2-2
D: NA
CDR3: CASSRFFAAGELFF
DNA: TGTGCCAGTAGTAGGTTTTTTGCCGCCGGGGAGCTGTTTTTT

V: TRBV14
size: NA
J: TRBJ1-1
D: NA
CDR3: CASSPRATEAFF
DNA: TGTGCCAGCAGCCCGAGGGCGACTGAAGCTTTCTTT

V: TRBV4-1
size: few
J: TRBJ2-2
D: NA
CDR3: CASSHNRPGSSTGELFF
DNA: TGCGCCAGCAGCCATAATCGACCGGGGTCGTCCACCGGGGAGCTGTTTTTT

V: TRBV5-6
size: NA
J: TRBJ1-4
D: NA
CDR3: CASSLVGADEKLFF
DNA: TGTGCCAGCAGCTTGGTAGGGGCTGATGAAAAACTGTTTTTT

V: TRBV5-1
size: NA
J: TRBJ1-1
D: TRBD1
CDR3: CASSLEQGGSTEAFF
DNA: TGCGCCAGCAGCTTAGAACAGGGGGGGAGCACTGAAGCTTTCTTT

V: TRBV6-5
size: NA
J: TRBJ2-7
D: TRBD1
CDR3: CASSSPDRGRDEQYF
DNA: TGTGCCAGCAGTTCTCCGGACAGGGGGCGGGACGAGCAGTACTTC

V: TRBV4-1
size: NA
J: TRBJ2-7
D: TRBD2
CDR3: CASSQDSGRKVYEQYF
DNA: TGCGCCAGCAGCCAAGACTCCGGGAGGAAGGTCTACGAGCAGTACTTC

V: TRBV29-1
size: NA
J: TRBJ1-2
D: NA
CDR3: CSVAEYGYTF
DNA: TGCAGCGTTGCGGAGTATGGCTACACCTTC

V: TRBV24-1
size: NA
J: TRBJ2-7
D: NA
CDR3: CATSDSRTKQYF
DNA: TGTGCCACCAGTGATTCAAGGACGAAGCAGTACTTC

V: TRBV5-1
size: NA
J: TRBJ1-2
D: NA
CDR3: CASSLSSNYGYTF
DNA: TGCGCCAGCAGCTTGTCTAGTAACTATGGCTACACCTTC

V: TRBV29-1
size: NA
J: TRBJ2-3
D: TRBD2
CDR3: CSVLGLAGVTDTQYF
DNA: TGCAGCGTCCTCGGACTAGCGGGAGTAACAGATACGCAGTATTTT

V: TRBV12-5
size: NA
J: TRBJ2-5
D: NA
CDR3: CASGSKGGETQYF
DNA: TGTGCTAGTGGTTCCAAGGGGGGGGAGACCCAGTACTTC

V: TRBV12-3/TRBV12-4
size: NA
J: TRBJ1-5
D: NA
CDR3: CASSLPGMKPQHF
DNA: TGTGCCAGCAGTTTACCAGGGATGAAGCCCCAGCATTTT

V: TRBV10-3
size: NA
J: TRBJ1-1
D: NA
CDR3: CAIRSDPTAPEAFF
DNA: TGTGCCATCAGGTCGGACCCGACGGCCCCTGAAGCTTTCTTT

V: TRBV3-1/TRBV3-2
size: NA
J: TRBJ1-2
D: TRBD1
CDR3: CASGRQGTHYGYTF
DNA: TGTGCCAGCGGTAGACAGGGGACCCACTATGGCTACACCTTC

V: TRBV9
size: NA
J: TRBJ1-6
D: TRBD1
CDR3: CASSPDPDRVASPLHF
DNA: TGTGCCAGCAGCCCGGATCCGGACAGGGTGGCTTCACCCCTCCACTTT

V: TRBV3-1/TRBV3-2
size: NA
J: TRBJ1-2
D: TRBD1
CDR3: CASSQDRGAYGYTF
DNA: TGTGCCAGCAGCCAAGACAGGGGGGCCTATGGCTACACCTTC